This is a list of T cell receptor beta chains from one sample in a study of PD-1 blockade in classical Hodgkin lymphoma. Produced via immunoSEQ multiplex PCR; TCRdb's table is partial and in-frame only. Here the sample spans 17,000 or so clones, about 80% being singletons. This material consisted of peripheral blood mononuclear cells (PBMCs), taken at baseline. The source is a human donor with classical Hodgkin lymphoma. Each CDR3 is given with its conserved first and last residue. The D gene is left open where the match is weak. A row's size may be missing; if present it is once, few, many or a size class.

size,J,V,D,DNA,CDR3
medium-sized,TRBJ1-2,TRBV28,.,TGTGCCAGCAGCGATAGGAGAGGACGGGACTATGGCTACACCTTC,CASSDRRGRDYGYTF
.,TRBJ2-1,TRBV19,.,TGTGCCAGTAGTGGACAGGGAGGGATTATCGGTGAGCAGTTCTTC,CASSGQGGIIGEQFF
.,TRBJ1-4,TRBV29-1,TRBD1,TGCAGCGCCGGGACAGCTAATGAAAAACTGTTTTTT,CSAGTANEKLFF
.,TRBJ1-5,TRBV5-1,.,TGCGCCAGCAGCTTGAGCGGCGGCAGCGGGCCCCAGCATTTT,CASSLSGGSGPQHF
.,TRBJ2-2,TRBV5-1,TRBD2,TGCGCCAGCAGCTGGACTAGCGGGAGTACCGGGGAGCTGTTTTTT,CASSWTSGSTGELFF
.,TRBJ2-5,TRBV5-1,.,TGCGCCAGCAGCTTAGAGGGAATTTTGGAGACCCAGTACTTC,CASSLEGILETQYF
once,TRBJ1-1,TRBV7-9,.,TGTGCCAGCAGCTTAGGCGTCGGACGCCGGCAGCGAGCTTTCTTT,CASSLGVGRRQRAFF
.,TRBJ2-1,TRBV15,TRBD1,TGTGCCACCAGCTTCGAAAGGGGGCAGGGGCAGTTCTTC,CATSFERGQGQFF
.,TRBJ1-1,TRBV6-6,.,TGTGCCAGCAGTTCTGGATCCACTGAAGCTTTCTTT,CASSSGSTEAFF
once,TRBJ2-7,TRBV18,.,TGTGCCAGCTCACCAATGGGGCCGGAGGTTTCCGAGCAGTACTTC,CASSPMGPEVSEQYF
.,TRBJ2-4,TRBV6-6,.,TGTGCCAGCAACCCCTACCTCGGCACAGCCAAAAACATTCAGTACTTC,CASNPYLGTAKNIQYF
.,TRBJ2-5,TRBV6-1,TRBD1,TGTGCCAGCAGTGCCGGGACAGCCCAAGAGACCCAGTACTTC,CASSAGTAQETQYF
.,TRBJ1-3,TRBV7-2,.,TGTGCCAGCAGCTACGCAGGGGGAAACACCATATATTTT,CASSYAGGNTIYF
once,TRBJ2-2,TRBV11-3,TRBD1,TGTGCCAGCAGCTTGGGACAGGGTAACACCGGGGAGCTGTTTTTT,CASSLGQGNTGELFF
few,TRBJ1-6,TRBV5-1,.,TGCGCCAGCAGCTTGGACACGGCATTACCCCTCCACTTT,CASSLDTALPLHF
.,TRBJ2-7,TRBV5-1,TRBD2,TGCGCCAGCAGCCCCTTAGCGGGGGACGCCTACGAGCAGTACTTC,CASSPLAGDAYEQYF
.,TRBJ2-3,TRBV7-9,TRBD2,TGTGCCAGCAGCAGGGAAGCGGGGAAAAGCGATACGCAGTATTTT,CASSREAGKSDTQYF
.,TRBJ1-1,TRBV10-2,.,TGCGCCAGCAGCGCAGGGGCTACTGAAGCTTTCTTT,CASSAGATEAFF
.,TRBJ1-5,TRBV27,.,TGTGCCAGCAGTGAATCGGATGAACAGCCCCAGCATTTT,CASSESDEQPQHF
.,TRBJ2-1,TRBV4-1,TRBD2,TGCGCCAGCAGCCAAGTCGGTGGCGCGGGACTAGCGGGATACAATGAGCAGTTCTTC,CASSQVGGAGLAGYNEQFF
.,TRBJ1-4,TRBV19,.,TGTGCCAGTAATCTTAAGGGGGCAACTAATGAAAAACTGTTTTTT,CASNLKGATNEKLFF
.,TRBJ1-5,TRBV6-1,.,TGTGCCAGCAGTACACAGGAGGGTCAGCCCCAGCATTTT,CASSTQEGQPQHF
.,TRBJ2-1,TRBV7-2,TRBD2,TGTGCCAGCAGCTTTCGGGGGGGGCAGGTGAATGAGCAGTTCTTC,CASSFRGGQVNEQFF
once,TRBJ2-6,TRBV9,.,TGTGCCAGCAGCCCTAGGGGAGATTCTGGGGCCAACGTCCTGACTTTC,CASSPRGDSGANVLTF
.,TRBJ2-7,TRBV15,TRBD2,TGTGCCACCAGCAGCCCCCGTGCGGGAGGCTACGAGCAGTACTTC,CATSSPRAGGYEQYF
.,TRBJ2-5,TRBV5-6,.,TGTGCCAGCAGCGCAAACAAGGAGACCCAGTACTTC,CASSANKETQYF
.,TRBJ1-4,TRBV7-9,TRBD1,TGTGCCAGCAGCGGGGACAGGGGACTGTTTTTT,CASSGDRGLFF
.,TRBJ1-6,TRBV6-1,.,TGTGCCAGCAGTGAGGGGGGACGTATCTCCTATAATTCACCCCTCCACTTT,CASSEGGRISYNSPLHF
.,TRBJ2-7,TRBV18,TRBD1,TGTGCCAGCTCACCGACCGCCGGGACAGTCTCCTACGAGCAGTACTTC,CASSPTAGTVSYEQYF
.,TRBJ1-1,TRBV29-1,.,TGCAGCGTTGAATTCCTGACCCGTGAAGCTTTCTTT,CSVEFLTREAFF
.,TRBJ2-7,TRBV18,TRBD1,TGTGCCAGCTCACCAAATGGCAGGGGGACCCACGAGCAGTACTTC,CASSPNGRGTHEQYF
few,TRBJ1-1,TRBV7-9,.,TGTGCCAGCAGCCCCGTCGGAGGGGACCCTGAAGCTTTCTTT,CASSPVGGDPEAFF
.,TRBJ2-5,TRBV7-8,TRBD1,TGTGCCAGCAGCCCTTTGACAGGGGAAGAGACCCAGTACTTC,CASSPLTGEETQYF
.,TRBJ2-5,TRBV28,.,TGTGCCAGCAGTTTATCCGGAGAGACCCAGTACTTC,CASSLSGETQYF
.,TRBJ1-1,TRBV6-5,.,TGTGCCAGCAGTTATATTGGGAGCGGAGGGGACACTGAAGCTTTCTTT,CASSYIGSGGDTEAFF
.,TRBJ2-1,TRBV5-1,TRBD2,TGCGCCAGCAGCTTGTCTAGCGGGGGTAATGAGCAGTTCTTC,CASSLSSGGNEQFF
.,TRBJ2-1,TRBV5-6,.,TGTGCCAGCAGGCACTGGACAGATAAAGACAATGAGCAGTTCTTC,CASRHWTDKDNEQFF
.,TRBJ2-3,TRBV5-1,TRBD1,TGCGCCAGCAGCCAAATGACAGGGTCGAACACAGATACGCAGTATTTT,CASSQMTGSNTDTQYF
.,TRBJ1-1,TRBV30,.,TGTGCCTGGAGTCGGCAGGCGAACACTGAAGCTTTCTTT,CAWSRQANTEAFF
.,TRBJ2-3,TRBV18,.,TGTGCCAGCTCACCATTTATCCAGACTAGCACAGATACGCAGTATTTT,CASSPFIQTSTDTQYF
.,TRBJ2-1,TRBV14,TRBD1,TGTGCCAGCAGCGGGACAGGGGGCGCGGGGCAGTTCTTC,CASSGTGGAGQFF
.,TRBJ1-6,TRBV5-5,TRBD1,TGTGCCAGCAGCTTTGGTGTTTTGTCAGGGGGAAGTTCACCCCTCCACTTT,CASSFGVLSGGSSPLHF